This T cell receptor (beta chain) came from a study of early stage breast cancer tumors. In the study overall: About 80% of the 16 invasive tumors were ER+, PR+ and HER2-. Among about twelve ER+/PR+/HER2- tumors, eight were ductal, four lobular.

Germline V lookup: CDR1 MNHEY, CDR2 SVGAGI. The CDR3 is 12 residues long. V was cut by 2 bases and J by 6 bases, with 7 bases left in between. Points from the study as a whole: Tumors had about 2.4-fold higher T cell density and higher clonality than adjacent normal breast tissue.

Assay: immunoSEQ multiplex PCR; the TCRdb copy retains only in-frame clones and omits some. The sample yields 69,000 or so clones, over 80% seen once. With regard to this clone: The target antigen is unknown.

The V and J genes are TRBV6-5 and TRBJ1-2, with D possibly being TRBD1 (5 bases). The source material was blood. The sequence came from a person aged 40-50 years with breast cancer. The CDR3 bases are TGTGCCAGCAGTTACCAGGGCGATGGCTACACCTTC. Protein sequence: CASSYQGDGYTF.